Below are 8 T cell receptor beta chains sequenced from a single sample in a study of blood T cell repertoires in COVID-19. Method: immunoSEQ multiplex PCR; TCRdb's copy keeps in-frame clones and lacks some. The sample lists 85,000 to 130,000 clones, about 79% seen once, with more than 5% in the top ten. The sample taken for sequencing was peripheral blood. The receptors originated from a man of 80 years or more with COVID-19, enrolled during active disease.

The chain couples TRBV5-1 to TRBJ2-2, with 10 bases lining up with TRBD1. The CDR3 consists of 15 residues. The V and J ends lost 6 bases and 2 bases, in that order; junction bases with no gene match: 4. CDR1 and CDR2 from the germline V gene are SGHRS and YFSETQ. In DNA, the CDR3 is TGCGCCAGCACCCGACAGGGGGCTAACACCGGGGAGCTGTTTTTT. It encodes CASTRQGANTGELFF.

The J gene is TRBJ1-2, the V gene TRBV7-9, with 10 bases that match TRBD1. The V gene end was trimmed by 5 bases and the J gene end by 3 bases; junction bases not matched to a gene: 3. The CDR3 is 14 residues long. Germline V gene data show CDR1 as SEHNR and CDR2 as FQNEAQ (reference sequence). This chain's CDR3 is CASSLGQGDYGYTF. The CDR3 bases are TGTGCCAGCAGCCTTGGACAGGGGGACTATGGCTACACCTTC.

This chain connects TRBV2 to TRBJ2-1, with 10 positions matching TRBD2. The V segment lost 9 bases and the J segment 6 bases; nucleotides outside the gene matches: 5. The CDR3 has 13 amino acids. The V gene's germline CDR1 is SNHLY and CDR2 FYNNEI. This CDR3 is CASKREGPNEQFF. The CDR3 bases are TGTGCCAGTAAGCGGGAGGGTCCCAATGAGCAGTTCTTC.

V usage is TRBV10-3 and J usage is TRBJ2-3; 7 bases fit TRBD2. This CDR3 spans 14 amino acids. V was clipped by 1 base and J by 3 bases; unmatched bases: 1. Germline loops: CDR1 ENHRY, CDR2 SYGVKD. The CDR3 DNA reads as TGTGCCATCAGTGAGTGGGAGGGAACAGATACGCAGTATTTT. It specifies CAISEWEGTDTQYF.

The chain carries TRBV2 and TRBJ2-2; D uncertain. Per germline, CDR1 SNHLY and CDR2 FYNNEI. With 6 bases removed from V and 3 bases from J, the gap between germline ends came to 2 bases. The CDR3 runs to 11 residues. The CDR3 DNA follows: TGTGCCAGCAGCTACACCGGGGAGCTGTTTTTT. It codes for CASSYTGELFF.

This clone was counted a single time. The J gene is TRBJ2-2, the V gene TRBV7-9; 12 nucleotides match TRBD2. J gave up 0 bases and V 7 bases, and 12 bases lay outside the gene matches. The CDR3 is 19 residues long. Germline-derived CDR1 and CDR2 are SEHNR and FQNEAQ (reference sequence). Here the CDR3 reads CASNYLEGLAGANTGELFF. The CDR3 nucleotides are TGTGCCAGCAACTACTTAGAGGGACTAGCGGGCGCGAACACCGGGGAGCTGTTTTTT. Variable domain in full (rest from reference TRBV7-9 and TRBJ2-2): DTGVSQNPRHKITKRGQNVTFRCDPISEHNRLYWYRQTLGQGPEFLTYFQNEAQLEKSRLLSDRFSAERPKGSFSTLEIQRTEQGDSAMYLCASNYLEGLAGANTGELFFGEGSRLTVL.

The chain has TRBV28 and TRBJ2-5; TRBD1 matches 7 bases. The CDR3 extends over 15 amino acids. Germline V CDR1 and CDR2: MDHEN, SYDVKM. The J segment lost 1 base and the V segment lost 2 bases, leaving 4 bases of the junction unmatched. This chain's CDR3 is CASSLPYRGQETQYF. The DNA of the CDR3 is TGTGCCAGCAGTTTACCCTACAGGGGCCAAGAGACCCAGTACTTC.

This clone came up once. J is TRBJ2-7 and V is TRBV7-2, with 8 bases aligning to TRBD1. The CDR3 contains 15 residues. The V segment lost 5 bases and the J segment 3 bases; nucleotides outside the gene matches: 9. The V gene's germline CDR1 is SGHTA and CDR2 FQGNSA. Written as DNA, the CDR3 is TGTGCCAGCAGCCCTAGCTTCGGACAGGGCTACGAGCAGTACTTC. It is translated as CASSPSFGQGYEQYF.